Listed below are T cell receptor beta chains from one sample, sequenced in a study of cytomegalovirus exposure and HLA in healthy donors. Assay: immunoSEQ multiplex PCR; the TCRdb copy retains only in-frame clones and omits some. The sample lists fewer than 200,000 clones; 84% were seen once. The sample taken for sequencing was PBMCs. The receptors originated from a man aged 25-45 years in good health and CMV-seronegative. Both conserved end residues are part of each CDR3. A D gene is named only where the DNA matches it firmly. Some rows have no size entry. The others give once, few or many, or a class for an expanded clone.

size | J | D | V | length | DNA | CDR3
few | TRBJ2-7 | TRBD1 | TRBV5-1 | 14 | TGCGCCAGCAGCCCCGGACAGGGGGCCTACGAGCAGTACTTC | CASSPGQGAYEQYF
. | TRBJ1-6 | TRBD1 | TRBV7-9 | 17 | TGTGCCAGCAGCTCGGACAGGTCCAGCTCCTATAATTCACCCCTCCACTTT | CASSSDRSSSYNSPLHF
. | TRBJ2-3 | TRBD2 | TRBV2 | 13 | TGTGCCAGCATTACGGGGGGGTGGGATACGCAGTATTTT | CASITGGWDTQYF
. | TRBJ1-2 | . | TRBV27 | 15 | TGTGCCAGCAGTTTAGGCTTAGGACACGGCGAAGGCTACACCTTC | CASSLGLGHGEGYTF
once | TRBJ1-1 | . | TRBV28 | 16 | TGTGCCAGCAGTATGCGCGGGGGGCTGATGGGGACTGAAGCTTTCTTT | CASSMRGGLMGTEAFF
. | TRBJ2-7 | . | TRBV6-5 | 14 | TGTGCCAGCAGTTCATTAGGACTAACCTACGAGCAGTACTTC | CASSSLGLTYEQYF
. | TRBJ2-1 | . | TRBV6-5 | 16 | TGTGCCAGCAGTTACTCTGGGCAGCACTCCTACAATGAGCAGTTCTTC | CASSYSGQHSYNEQFF
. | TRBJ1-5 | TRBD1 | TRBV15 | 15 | TGTGCCACCAGCAGAGTGACGGACAGGGGACAGCCCCAGCATTTT | CATSRVTDRGQPQHF
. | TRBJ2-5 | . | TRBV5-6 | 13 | TGTGCCAGCAGCCAGGTACAGCAAGAGACCCAGTACTTC | CASSQVQQETQYF
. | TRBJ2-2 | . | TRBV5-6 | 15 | TGTGCCAGCACCCTTTTGGGGGCGAGCACCGGGGAGCTGTTTTTT | CASTLLGASTGELFF
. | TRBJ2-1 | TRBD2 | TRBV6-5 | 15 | TGTGCCAGCAGTCTTAGCGGGGGCGGTCCGAATGAGCAGTTCTTC | CASSLSGGGPNEQFF
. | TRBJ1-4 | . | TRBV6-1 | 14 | TGTGCCAGCAGTGAAGTTCCTTTTAATGAAAAACTGTTTTTT | CASSEVPFNEKLFF
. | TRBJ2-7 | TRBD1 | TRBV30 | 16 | TGTGCCTGCCCGGGACAGGGGGCGAAAAACCCCTACGAGCAGTACTTC | CACPGQGAKNPYEQYF
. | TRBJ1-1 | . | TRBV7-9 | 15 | TGTGCCAGCAGCTTAGTCAGGGGCGGGAACACTGAAGCTTTCTTT | CASSLVRGGNTEAFF
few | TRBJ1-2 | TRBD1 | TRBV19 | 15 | TGTGCCAGTATAGGCCCCGGGACAGAGGACTATGGCTACACCTTC | CASIGPGTEDYGYTF
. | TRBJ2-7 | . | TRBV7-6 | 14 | TGTGCCAGCAGCCCCCGGCCTATTGGCGGCGAGCAGTACTTC | CASSPRPIGGEQYF
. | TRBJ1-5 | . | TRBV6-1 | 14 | TGTGCCAGCAGTGCCGACTCACCACCTCAGCCCCAGCATTTT | CASSADSPPQPQHF
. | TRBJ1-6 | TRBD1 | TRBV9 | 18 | TGTGCCAGCAGCCCTCGGACAGGAGGAAGTGATTTTAATTCACCCCTCCACTTT | CASSPRTGGSDFNSPLHF
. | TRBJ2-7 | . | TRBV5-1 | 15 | TGCGCCAGCAGCTTGGCCCTGACAGGACCTGGCGAGCAGTACTTC | CASSLALTGPGEQYF
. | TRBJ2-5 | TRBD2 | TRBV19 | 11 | TGTGCCAGTAGTTGGGGGGGAACCCAGTACTTC | CASSWGGTQYF
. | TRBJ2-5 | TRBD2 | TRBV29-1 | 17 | TGCAGCGTTGAAGTCCCCAGTGGCGGTGGGGGGGGAGAGACCCAGTACTTC | CSVEVPSGGGGGETQYF
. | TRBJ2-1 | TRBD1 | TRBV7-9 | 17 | TGTGCCAGCAGCTCTTCAATCGGACAGGGAAGATTCAATGAGCAGTTCTTC | CASSSSIGQGRFNEQFF
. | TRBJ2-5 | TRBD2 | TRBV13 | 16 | TGTGCCAGCAGCGGACAGTTAGCGGGGGGCCGGGAGACCCAGTACTTC | CASSGQLAGGRETQYF
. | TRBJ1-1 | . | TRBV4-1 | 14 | TGCGCCAGCAGCCAAGATCTCGGGTTTTCTGAAGCTTTCTTT | CASSQDLGFSEAFF
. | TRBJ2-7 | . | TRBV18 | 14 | TGTGCCAGCTCACCCCCCGGACAGACCCCCGAGCAGTACTTC | CASSPPGQTPEQYF